This record concerns one T cell receptor (beta chain) sequence. The use of genomic DNA as template underpinned the TCR beta VDJ and CDR3 profiling. Via MiXCR, TCRdb re-called the reads, giving one row per CDR3 protein. There are fewer than 250,000 distinct CDR3 sequences in the sample; less than 70% occur only once, and roughly 15% lies in the top ten. The sample belongs to a study of CD8+CD57+ T cells in acquired aplastic anemia. Germline CDR1 and CDR2: SGHRS and YFSETQ. V lost 4 bases, J lost 7 bases, and 17 bases lay in between. The CDR3 runs to 15 residues. Sequencing was performed on sorted CD4+, CD8+, or CD8+CD57+ T cells (not recorded which) from PBMCs. The rearrangement uses TRBV5-1 and TRBJ1-4; possibly TRBD1 for D (5 bases). This receptor was obtained from a human donor in good health, serving as a control. CDR3 DNA: TGCGCCAGCAGCGAAGCGGGGATCGGGACTGAAAAACTGTTTTTT. Amino acids: CASSEAGIGTEKLFF.